These 27 T cell receptor beta chains originate from one sample sequenced in a study of cytomegalovirus exposure and HLA in healthy donors (dated by TCRdb to the late 2010s). The library was obtained by the immunoSEQ multiplex PCR assay. A mixture of 60 forward primers for TCR Vbeta segments and 13 reverse primers for TCR Jbeta segments was used in the multiplex PCR. The source is immuneACCESS, and TCRdb retained only in-frame sequences with V and J called. Part of the clones is not carried over; for the studies checked, unresolved V genes explain less than half of this, and the remainder is unexplained. Within this sample are over 95,000 clones, with over 65% of them counted one time only. Together, the top ten hold roughly 2.6% of the sample. Sequences were obtained from PBMCs. The receptor source for this set is a woman in her late teens or twenties in good health and CMV-seronegative.

The chain's CDR3 is CASGGGPSVRDEQFF. Written as DNA, the CDR3 is TGTGCCAGTGGGGGGGGGCCCAGCGTAAGGGATGAGCAGTTCTTC. The V gene is TRBV6-1, the J gene TRBJ2-1, with D perhaps matching TRBD2 (7 bases). Looked up from germline, CDR1 is MNHNS and CDR2 is SASEGT. The CDR3 consists of 15 residues. Deletions cut 9 bases from V and 8 bases from J, with 23 bases between.

The chain recombines TRBV7-9 with TRBJ2-7, with D possibly TRBD1 on 5 matching bases. CDR1 SEHNR and CDR2 FQNEAQ come from the germline V gene (reference sequence). V was trimmed by 1 base and J by 0 bases, leaving 10 bases between them. The CDR3 extends over 15 amino acids. In DNA form, the CDR3 reads TGTGCCAGCAGCTTAGGATCCGGACACTCCTACGAGCAGTACGTC. Amino acid sequence: CASSLGSGHSYEQYV.

This clone was counted a single time. The genes are TRBV11-2 and TRBJ1-2, with 8 positions matching TRBD1. Germline loops: CDR1 SGHAT, CDR2 FQNNGV. Unmatched junction bases numbered 6, after V lost 7 bases and J lost 5 bases. The CDR3 consists of 13 residues. The CDR3 DNA follows: TGTGCCAGCACTCGGACAGGGCGGTATGGCTACACCTTC. Amino acids: CASTRTGRYGYTF.

On this clone: The CDR3 end shows no conserved phenylalanine or tryptophan, and so a read error is likely. The chain couples TRBV11-2 to TRBJ2-7; TRBD2 aligns across 10 bases. The germline V gene encodes CDR1 SGHAT and CDR2 FQNNGV. V lost 5 bases and J lost 6; bases outside the gene matches: 7. The CDR3 consists of 14 residues. CDR3 amino acids: CASSILAGVSEQYL. CDR3 DNA sequence: TGTGCCAGCAGCATTCTAGCGGGAGTGAGCGAGCAGTACCTC.

The chain couples TRBV19 to TRBJ2-7, with 7 bases identical to TRBD2. Germline V lookup: CDR1 LNHDA, CDR2 SQIVND (reference sequence). The V and J ends lost 6 bases and 2 bases, in that order; junction bases with no gene match: 7. The CDR3 has 14 residues. The CDR3 nucleotides are TGTGCCAGTAGCACTAGCGCCATGGCCTACGAGCAGTACTTC. This encodes CASSTSAMAYEQYF.

This clone was recorded once. The chain uses TRBV7-9 and TRBJ1-4; TRBD1 might be the D (5 bases). The germline V gene encodes CDR1 SEHNR and CDR2 FQNEAQ (reference sequence). V lost 2 bases, J lost 8 bases, and 9 bases lay in between. The CDR3 consists of 13 residues. In DNA, the CDR3 is TGTGCCAGCAGCTTAAAACGGGGGGAAAAACTGTTTTTT. This encodes CASSLKRGEKLFF.

The V call is TRBV5-1, the J call TRBJ1-1, with D perhaps matching TRBD1 (6 bases). CDR3 length equals 14 residues. Germline values: CDR1 SGHRS, CDR2 YFSETQ. With 6 bases removed from V and 5 bases from J, the gap between germline ends came to 17 bases. The CDR3 region is CASTEGGGLTEAFF. CDR3 DNA sequence: TGCGCCAGCACCGAAGGGGGGGGTTTGACTGAAGCTTTCTTT.

This chain links TRBV7-9 with TRBJ1-4, with 7 bases that match TRBD1. Losses at the gene ends were 5 bases for V and 7 bases for J; bases not matched to a gene: 13. This CDR3 is 16 amino acids long. Germline V gene sequence: CDR1 SEHNR, CDR2 FQNEAQ (reference sequence). CDR3 in DNA: TGTGCCAGCAGCCCCATACAGGGGCCGCGAGGTGAAAAACTGTTTTTT. This encodes CASSPIQGPRGEKLFF.

The V and J genes are TRBV6-6 and TRBJ1-1, with 11 nucleotides matching TRBD1. Losses at the gene ends were 6 bases for V and 4 bases for J; bases not matched to a gene: 10. Germline V gives CDR1 MNHNY, CDR2 SVGAGI (reference sequence). This CDR3 is 16 amino acids long. The CDR3 protein is CASSPKGGTGGTEAFF. The CDR3 DNA follows: TGTGCCAGCAGCCCCAAGGGCGGGACAGGGGGCACTGAAGCTTTCTTT.

This rearrangement joins TRBV7-9 to TRBJ1-3, with 7 bases identical to TRBD1. V was pared by 5 bases and J by 2 bases, with 9 bases of the junction left unmatched. CDR1 and CDR2 from the germline V gene are SEHNR and FQNEAQ (reference sequence). This CDR3 has 16 residues. The CDR3 is CASSPDRLVTGNTIYF. CDR3 DNA sequence: TGTGCCAGCAGCCCGGACAGGCTAGTAACTGGAAACACCATATATTTT.

This chain joins TRBV19 and TRBJ2-1, with TRBD2 as a possible D gene (6 bases). The ends were cut back, 1 base at V and 7 bases at J, with 23 bases in the middle. CDR3 length equals 18 residues. CDR1 and CDR2 (germline): LNHDA, SQIVND (reference sequence). CDR3 amino acids: CASSIAPMLLAGFNEQFF. In DNA, the CDR3 is TGTGCCAGTAGTATAGCCCCTATGCTACTCGCGGGATTTAATGAGCAGTTCTTC.

Written as DNA, the CDR3 is TGTGCCAGCATAGAGCAGGGCACAACTAATGAAAAACTGTTTTTT. As protein: CASIEQGTTNEKLFF. This sequence joins TRBV28 and TRBJ1-4; perhaps TRBD1 as D (5 bases). The CDR3 consists of 15 residues. V shed 7 bases and J shed 0 bases, with 12 bases lying between them. Germline CDR1 is MDHEN and CDR2 is SYDVKM.

The DNA of the CDR3 is TGTGCCAGTGCGAGAGATCATTCTGTCAATCAGCCCCAGCATTTT. Translated, it gives CASARDHSVNQPQHF. This chain connects TRBV19 to TRBJ1-5; D is unresolved. The CDR3 is 15 amino acids. From germline, CDR1 is LNHDA and CDR2 SQIVND (reference sequence). The V and J ends lost 8 bases and 3 bases respectively, with 17 bases between them.

V gene TRBV4-2 combines with J gene TRBJ2-1, with 10 bases identical to TRBD2. V gave up 0 bases and J gave up 6 bases; unmatched junction bases: 11. Germline loops: CDR1 LGHNA, CDR2 YNFKEQ. The CDR3 sequence is 18 residues long. The CDR3 sequence: CASSQDVSSGGIFNEQFF. DNA for the CDR3: TGTGCCAGCAGCCAAGATGTGAGTAGCGGGGGGATCTTCAATGAGCAGTTCTTC.

The gene calls are TRBV28 and TRBJ2-7; 10 nucleotides agree with TRBD2. Germline trimming cut 3 bases from V and 5 bases from J; bases unmatched to any gene: 10. The V gene's germline CDR1 is MDHEN and CDR2 SYDVKM. The CDR3 is made up of 16 amino acids. The CDR3 nucleotides are TGTGCCAGCAGTTTTTCTAGCGGGAGAAAGTGGCACGAGCAGTACTTC. It yields the protein CASSFSSGRKWHEQYF.

This chain uses TRBV6-5 with TRBJ1-6, with a tentative D call TRBD1 (5 bases). This CDR3 comprises 14 residues. Trimming took off 6 bases at V and 10 bases at J, with 16 bases between the two ends. Germline V lookup: CDR1 MNHEY, CDR2 SVGAGI. CDR3 nucleotide sequence: TGTGCCAGCAGAGTAAGGGGATCAGGATCACCCCTCCACTTT. Residues: CASRVRGSGSPLHF.

This sequence joins TRBV9 and TRBJ1-1, with D perhaps TRBD1 (6 bases). Germline V gene data show CDR1 as SGDLS and CDR2 as YYNGEE. The CDR3 extends over 13 amino acids. Deletions cut 0 bases from V and 3 bases from J, with 6 bases between. For the CDR3, the DNA is TGTGCCAGCAGCGTAGCAGGGGACACTGAAGCTTTCTTT. This encodes CASSVAGDTEAFF.

This chain links TRBV5-5 with TRBJ1-4, with TRBD1 matching 9 bases. This CDR3 comprises 16 residues. The trim removed 4 bases at V and 7 bases at J, leaving 11 bases unmatched. Germline V CDR1 and CDR2: SGHKS, YYEKEE (reference sequence). CDR3 sequence: CASSPLGTGFPEKLFF. CDR3 sequence (DNA): TGTGCCAGCAGCCCTTTAGGGACAGGGTTTCCTGAAAAACTGTTTTTT.

This clone has more than one count but fewer than ten. This chain uses TRBV19 with TRBJ1-4; 9 positions agree with TRBD1. The V segment lost 4 bases and the J segment 2 bases; nucleotides outside the gene matches: 5. CDR1 and CDR2 from the germline V gene are LNHDA and SQIVND (reference sequence). The CDR3 extends over 16 amino acids. CDR3 residues: CASSRTGARTNEKLFF. CDR3 bases: TGTGCCAGTAGTAGGACAGGGGCGCGTACTAATGAAAAACTGTTTTTT.

CDR3 sequence (DNA): TGTGCCACCGGTCGGGACAGGGGGGCCGGGGAGCTGTTTTTT. Amino acids: CATGRDRGAGELFF. The V call is TRBV15, the J call TRBJ2-2; 11 nucleotides match TRBD1. This CDR3 has 14 amino acids. Per the germline V gene, CDR1 is LNHNV and CDR2 is YYDKDF (reference sequence). V dropped 8 bases and J dropped 6; count of bases not matched to a gene: 5.

V gene TRBV29-1 combines with J gene TRBJ1-6; possible D gene TRBD1, 6 bases. The germline V gene encodes CDR1 SQVTM and CDR2 ANQGSEA. V shed 0 bases and J shed 10 bases, with 10 bases lying between them. The CDR3 extends over 13 amino acids. The DNA of the CDR3 is TGCAGCGTTGAAGATGCAGGGGACTCACCCCTCCACTTT. It codes for CSVEDAGDSPLHF. Complete variable domain (other parts from reference TRBV29-1 and TRBJ1-6): SAVISQKPSRDICQRGTSLTIQCQVDSQVTMMFWYRQQPGQSLTLIATANQGSEATYESGFVIDKFPISRPNLTFSTLTVSNMSPEDSSIYLCSVEDAGDSPLHFGNGTRLTVT.

The chain is built from TRBV28 and TRBJ2-7; 9 bases match TRBD1. The CDR3 contains 16 residues. The germline CDR1 and CDR2 sequences are MDHEN and SYDVKM. J was trimmed by 0 bases and V by 5 bases; bases with no gene match: 8. CDR3 nucleotides: TGTGCCAGCAGTCCCTGGGTGGACAGGGGCTCCTACGAGCAGTACTTC. Translation gives CASSPWVDRGSYEQYF.

The V and J genes are TRBV7-9 and TRBJ2-5; tentatively, D is TRBD1 (5 bases). V was trimmed by 5 bases and J by 4 bases, leaving 17 bases between them. Germline V gene sequence: CDR1 SEHNR, CDR2 FQNEAQ (reference sequence). This CDR3 contains 15 residues. CDR3 DNA sequence: TGTGCCAGCAGCCCAGGGCCCCTCTTCTTAGAGACCCAGTACTTC. It is translated as CASSPGPLFLETQYF.

This clone was seen once. The rearrangement joins TRBV28 to TRBJ1-1; D gene unclear. The CDR3 is 15 residues long. Trimming cost V 6 bases and J 3 bases, with 17 bases left between them. Germline V lookup: CDR1 MDHEN, CDR2 SYDVKM. The CDR3 is CASRPLSGKDTEAFF. CDR3 bases: TGTGCCAGCAGACCCTTATCGGGGAAAGACACTGAAGCTTTCTTT.

About this clone itself: Other DNA sequences from this sample encode an identical CDR3 as well. This rearrangement joins TRBV27 to TRBJ1-5, with TRBD1 matching over 9 bases. From germline, CDR1 is MNHEY and CDR2 SMNVEV (reference sequence). V was clipped by 4 bases and J by 2 bases; unmatched bases: 3. The CDR3 contains 15 residues. The CDR3: CASSSGQGGNQPQHF. The DNA of the CDR3 is TGTGCCAGCAGTTCGGGACAGGGAGGCAATCAGCCCCAGCATTTT.

V and J are TRBV18 and TRBJ1-2; 8 bases are shared with TRBD1. CDR3 length equals 14 residues. V dropped 3 bases and J dropped 8; count of bases not matched to a gene: 8. The germline V gene has CDR1 KGHSH and CDR2 LQKENI. CDR3 sequence (DNA): TGTGCCAGCTCACCCTCAGGGGGCGCTCAGGGCTACACCTTC. This sequence encodes CASSPSGGAQGYTF.

This chain links TRBV6-5 with TRBJ1-1, with TRBD1 as a possible D gene (6 bases). The CDR3 is 15 amino acids. The V gene lost 4 bases and the J gene lost 3 bases, with 15 bases spanning the gap. Germline CDR1 and CDR2: MNHEY and SVGAGI. The CDR3: CASSLQGVGDTEAFF. CDR3 DNA: TGTGCCAGCAGTTTACAGGGAGTGGGGGACACTGAAGCTTTCTTT.